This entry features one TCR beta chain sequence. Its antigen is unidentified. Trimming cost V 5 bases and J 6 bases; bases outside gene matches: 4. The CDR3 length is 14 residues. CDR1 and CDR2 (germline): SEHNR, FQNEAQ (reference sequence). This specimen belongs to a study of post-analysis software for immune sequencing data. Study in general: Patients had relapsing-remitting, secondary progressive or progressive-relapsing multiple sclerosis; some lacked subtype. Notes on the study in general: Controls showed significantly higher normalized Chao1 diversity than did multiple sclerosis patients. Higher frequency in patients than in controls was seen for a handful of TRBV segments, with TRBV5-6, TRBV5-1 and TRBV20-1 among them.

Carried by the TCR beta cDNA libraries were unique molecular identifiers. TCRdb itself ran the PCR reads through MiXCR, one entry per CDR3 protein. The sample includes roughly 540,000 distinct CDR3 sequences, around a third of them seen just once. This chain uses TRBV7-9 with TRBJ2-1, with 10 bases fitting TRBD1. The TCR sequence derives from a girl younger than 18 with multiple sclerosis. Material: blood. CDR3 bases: TGTGCCAGCAGCCCCCGGGACAGGGGCAATGAGCAGTTCTTC. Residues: CASSPRDRGNEQFF.